This passage covers 19 T cell receptor beta chains from one sample sequenced in a study of OX40 agonist ivuxolimab in advanced cancers. TCRdb keeps only in-frame clones here, not all; method: immunoSEQ multiplex PCR. This table has over 80,000 clones, 80% to 95% appearing once. Sequences were derived from CD4+ or CD8+ T cells sorted from blood, sampled in a trial of the OX40 agonist ivuxolimab. The receptors stem from an adult with an advanced solid tumor such as melanoma, head and neck, liver or kidney cancer.

V and J are TRBV18 and TRBJ1-1, with D unclear. The CDR3 extends over 15 amino acids. Germline V CDR1 and CDR2: KGHSH, LQKENI. The V end lost 2 bases, the J end lost 1 base, and 11 bases lay between the germline ends. In DNA, the CDR3 is TGTGCCAGCTCACCAAGAGACGGGCAGAACACTGAAGCTTTCTTT. Translating it yields CASSPRDGQNTEAFF.

The chain employs TRBV7-9 and TRBJ1-1, with D hard to call. Germline V gene sequence: CDR1 SEHNR, CDR2 FQNEAQ (reference sequence). There are 11 residues in the CDR3. V was cut by 6 bases and J by 11 bases, with 13 bases left in between. The CDR3 reads CASSPSEAAFF. The CDR3, as DNA: TGTGCCAGCAGTCCGTCGGAGGCGGCTTTCTTT.

The gene calls are TRBV5-1 and TRBJ2-7; TRBD2 matches at 10 bases. Losses at the gene ends were 0 bases for V and 5 bases for J; bases not matched to a gene: 5. The CDR3 is 15 amino acids. From germline, CDR1 is SGHRS and CDR2 YFSETQ. The CDR3 bases are TGCGCCAGCAGCTTGGCCGGGGGGACTAGCGACGAGCAGTACTTC. It encodes CASSLAGGTSDEQYF.

The chain has TRBV4-1 and TRBJ1-5; D may be TRBD1 (5 bases). CDR1 MGHRA and CDR2 YSYEKL come from the germline V gene. There are 16 residues in the CDR3. V was shortened by 4 bases and J by 3 bases, with 16 bases between the two germline ends. CDR3 sequence: CASSLRDGANNQPQHF. DNA of the CDR3: TGCGCCAGCAGCCTTCGGGACGGTGCCAACAATCAGCCCCAGCATTTT.

This chain uses TRBV5-1 with TRBJ2-7; TRBD1 or TRBD2 may be the D gene (5 bases each). Trimming pared 4 bases from V and 2 bases from J, leaving 16 bases between. CDR3 length: 15 residues. Per the germline V gene, CDR1 is SGHRS and CDR2 is YFSETQ. CDR3 coding DNA: TGCGCCAGCAGCCCAGCCTCAGGGACCGCCTACGAGCAGTACTTC. This codes for CASSPASGTAYEQYF.

The chain combines TRBV27 with TRBJ2-4; TRBD2 aligns across 8 bases. Trimming cost V 5 bases and J 1 base; bases outside gene matches: 10. Germline lookup yields CDR1 MNHEY and CDR2 SMNVEV (reference sequence). The CDR3 totals 17 residues. The CDR3 reads CASSRLGGRLAKNIQYF. The CDR3 nucleotides read TGTGCCAGCAGTAGACTAGGCGGGAGGCTGGCCAAAAACATTCAGTACTTC.

The rearrangement joins TRBV19 to TRBJ1-5; weak D call: TRBD1 (6 bases). V gave up 5 bases and J gave up 4 bases, with 12 bases separating them. Germline lookup yields CDR1 LNHDA and CDR2 SQIVND (reference sequence). The CDR3 has 14 residues. DNA of the CDR3: TGTGCCAGTAGTTCGGGACACCTGAATCAGCCCCAGCATTTT. Protein product: CASSSGHLNQPQHF.

CDR3 loop: CASGPGGPSGTQYF. The CDR3 nucleotides read TGTGCTAGTGGCCCGGGCGGCCCCAGCGGGACCCAGTACTTC. This chain links TRBV12-5 with TRBJ2-5, with D perhaps matching TRBD2 (5 bases). CDR3 size: 14 residues. CDR1 is LGHNT, CDR2 FRNRAP, per germline. With 6 bases removed from V and 7 bases from J, the gap between germline ends came to 18 bases.

The chain uses TRBV5-1 and TRBJ2-3; D possibly corresponds to TRBD2 (6 bases). V gave up 0 bases and J gave up 1 base, with 12 bases separating them. There are 16 residues in the CDR3. Germline loops: CDR1 SGHRS, CDR2 YFSETQ. CDR3 nucleotides: TGCGCCAGCAGCTTGGAGCCAGCGGGCGGCACAGATACGCAGTATTTT. Translated: CASSLEPAGGTDTQYF.

As to this clone: Within the sample, other DNA sequences also encode this same CDR3. V usage is TRBV20-1 and J usage is TRBJ2-5; D uncertain. Germline lookup yields CDR1 DFQATT and CDR2 SNEGSKA (reference sequence). Trimming removed 6 bases at V and 5 bases at J, with 7 bases between. This CDR3 is 10 amino acids long. CDR3 nucleotides: TGCAGTGCGCCAAGGGAGACCCAGTACTTC. Protein sequence: CSAPRETQYF.

This chain uses TRBV28 with TRBJ1-2; TRBD1 might be the D (5 bases). Per the germline V gene, CDR1 is MDHEN and CDR2 is SYDVKM. The CDR3 has 11 residues. Trimming pared 5 bases from V and 7 bases from J, leaving 8 bases between. The DNA for the CDR3 is TGTGCCAGCAGTCGACAGAGTGGCTACACCTTC. It translates to CASSRQSGYTF.

The rearrangement joins TRBV7-3 to TRBJ2-3; D is possibly TRBD1 (6 bases). The length of the CDR3 is 14 residues. Trimming left V 5 bases short and J 2 bases short, with 11 bases between. Looked up from germline, CDR1 is SGHTA and CDR2 is FQGTGA. The CDR3 nucleotides are TGTGCCAGCAGCGGTACAGGGACCACAGATACGCAGTATTTT. It encodes CASSGTGTTDTQYF.

The chain uses TRBV5-5 and TRBJ2-7; a weak D match, TRBD2 (6 bases). CDR3 length equals 12 residues. Trimming removed 4 bases from V and 4 bases from J, with 9 bases in between. The germline V gene has CDR1 SGHKS and CDR2 YYEKEE (reference sequence). The CDR3 loop reads CASSGDWYEQYF. In DNA, the CDR3 is TGTGCCAGCAGCGGGGACTGGTACGAGCAGTACTTC.

This clone has a single count. At the DNA level, this CDR3 is encoded by other sequences in the same sample as well. The chain couples TRBV11-3 to TRBJ2-2; D unresolved. V was cut by 4 bases and J by 5 bases, with 8 bases left in between. CDR1 SGHNT and CDR2 YENEEA come from the germline V gene. The CDR3 consists of 13 residues. This chain's CDR3 is CASSSPETGELFF. The CDR3 region has the DNA TGTGCCAGCAGCTCCCCCGAAACCGGGGAGCTGTTTTTT.

The chain couples TRBV18 to TRBJ2-7; 7 bases map to TRBD1. The CDR3 has 15 amino acids. The V and J ends lost 3 bases and 0 bases, in that order; junction bases with no gene match: 5. Germline lookup yields CDR1 KGHSH and CDR2 LQKENI. The CDR3 coding sequence is TGTGCCAGCTCACCGGGACAGTGGAGCTCCTACGAGCAGTACTTC. Residues: CASSPGQWSSYEQYF. Based on the CDR3 plus reference TRBV18 and TRBJ2-7, the full variable domain is NAGVMQNPRHLVRRRGQEARLRCSPMKGHSHVYWYRQLPEEGLKFMVYLQKENIIDESGMPKERFSAEFPKEGPSILRIQQVVRGDSAAYFCASSPGQWSSYEQYFGPGTRLTVT.

The CDR3 DNA reads TGTGCCAGCAGCTGGACCTCCGGGACAGGGAATTCACCCCTCCACTTT. It is translated as CASSWTSGTGNSPLHF. The chain links TRBV5-8 to TRBJ1-6, with 9 positions matching TRBD1. Germline V gene lookup returns CDR1 SGHTS and CDR2 YDEGEE. CDR3 length: 16 residues. Losses at the gene ends were 3 bases for V and 7 bases for J; bases not matched to a gene: 8.

The rearrangement joins TRBV11-3 to TRBJ2-1, with TRBD2 identical over 11 bases. CDR3 size: 16 residues. Per germline, CDR1 SGHNT and CDR2 YENEEA. J gave up 8 bases and V 1 base, and 7 bases lay outside the gene matches. DNA for the CDR3: TGTGCCAGCAGCTTAGGTGTTAGCGGGAGGGTGGATGAGCAGTTCTTC. Translating it yields CASSLGVSGRVDEQFF.

DNA of the CDR3: TGTGCCAGCAGACTAGCGGGGGTGGGGCCCCAAGAGACCCAGTACTTC. As protein: CASRLAGVGPQETQYF. The chain employs TRBV7-9 and TRBJ2-5, with 11 nucleotides matching TRBD2. The CDR3 totals 16 residues. Germline-derived CDR1 and CDR2 are SEHNR and FQNEAQ (reference sequence). The V and J ends lost 6 bases and 1 base, in that order; junction bases with no gene match: 7.

This chain uses TRBV19 with TRBJ2-5, with D possibly TRBD1 on 6 matching bases. The end of the DNA aligns better with TRBJ2-7, so the J call may be wrong. The CDR3 sequence is 14 residues long. Germline CDR1 and CDR2: LNHDA and SQIVND (reference sequence). The CDR3 spells CASSPLDSSYEQYF. DNA for the CDR3: TGTGCCAGTAGTCCCCTGGACAGCTCCTACGAGCAGTACTTC.